What follows are 21 T cell receptor beta chains derived from one specimen sequenced in a study of OX40 agonist ivuxolimab in advanced cancers. Assay used: immunoSEQ multiplex PCR; TCRdb lists only in-frame clones, some missing. The sample holds about 100,000 clones, about 88% seen once. Specimen: CD4+ or CD8+ T cells sorted from blood, collected in a trial of the OX40 agonist ivuxolimab. Receptor source: an adult with an advanced solid tumor such as melanoma, head and neck, liver or kidney cancer.

This chain connects TRBV7-2 to TRBJ2-1; D uncertain. This CDR3 contains 13 residues. V lost 4 bases to trimming and J lost 8 bases, with 12 bases between them. The germline CDR1 and CDR2 sequences are SGHTA and FQGNSA. CDR3 DNA sequence: TGTGCCAGCAGCTACACCCCGGCGGATGAGCAGTTCTTC. Residues: CASSYTPADEQFF.

CDR3 sequence reads: CASGNVRGRNPEQFF. The CDR3 DNA is TGTGCCAGCGGGAACGTTCGCGGGAGGAACCCAGAGCAGTTCTTC. The rearrangement links TRBV7-9 to TRBJ2-1; 8 nucleotides line up with TRBD2. The CDR3 extends over 15 amino acids. Germline V CDR1 and CDR2: SEHNR, FQNEAQ (reference sequence). V dropped 8 bases and J dropped 10; count of bases not matched to a gene: 16.

The chain joins TRBV6-6 to TRBJ1-3, with D maybe TRBD1 (6 bases). Germline CDR1 and CDR2: MNHNY and SVGAGI (reference sequence). The V gene lost 6 bases and the J gene lost 3 bases, with 15 bases spanning the gap. There are 15 residues in the CDR3. This CDR3 is CASRLRGQGGNTIYF. The CDR3 nucleotides are TGTGCCAGCAGGCTTCGGGGGCAGGGTGGAAACACCATATATTTT.

The chain uses TRBV28 and TRBJ2-1, with D unclear. The CDR3 totals 11 residues. The germline V gene encodes CDR1 MDHEN and CDR2 SYDVKM. The ends were cut back, 7 bases at V and 5 bases at J, with 6 bases in the middle. CDR3 sequence (DNA): TGTGCCAGCATACAGAACAATGAGCAGTTCTTC. Protein: CASIQNNEQFF.

The CDR3 DNA reads as TGTGCCAGCAGGGAGGTAGGACAAGAGACCCAGTACTTC. This gives the protein CASREVGQETQYF. V is TRBV5-6 and J is TRBJ2-5; weak D call: TRBD2 (5 bases). CDR3 length equals 13 residues. Germline V gene data show CDR1 as SGHDT and CDR2 as YYEEEE. V shed 5 bases and J shed 2 bases, with 10 bases lying between them.

The chain has TRBV5-1 and TRBJ2-5; 8 bases align to TRBD2. The CDR3 spans 15 residues. With 6 bases clipped from V and 2 bases from J, the junction kept 9 bases outside the gene matches. The V gene's germline CDR1 is SGHRS and CDR2 YFSETQ. DNA of the CDR3: TGCGCCAGCAATCTAGCGGGCAAAGGGCAAGAGACCCAGTACTTC. Protein sequence: CASNLAGKGQETQYF.

The chain combines TRBV4-1 with TRBJ1-4; TRBD1 matches 8 bases. V was clipped by 5 bases and J by 8 bases; unmatched bases: 10. The length of the CDR3 is 15 residues. Germline assignment: CDR1 MGHRA and CDR2 YSYEKL. The CDR3 nucleotides read TGCGCCAGCAGCGATGGGGGACAGGATGAAGAAAAACTGTTTTTT. Translated, it gives CASSDGGQDEEKLFF.

This chain connects TRBV6-4 to TRBJ2-7, with a possible D match to TRBD2 (6 bases). The V gene lost 11 bases and the J gene lost 4 bases, with 15 bases spanning the gap. The germline CDR1 and CDR2 sequences are MRHNA and SNTAGT. The CDR3 is 12 amino acids. The CDR3 protein is CASMRGRYEQYF. The CDR3 bases are TGTGCCTCGATGCGGGGCAGGTACGAGCAGTACTTC.

The chain has TRBV9 and TRBJ1-4; D remains unclear. Germline-derived CDR1 and CDR2 are SGDLS and YYNGEE. Trimming took 5 bases from V and 5 from J, leaving 10 bases between them. The CDR3 contains 13 residues. CDR3 in amino acids: CASRTDENEKLFF. DNA for the CDR3: TGTGCCAGCAGAACAGACGAAAATGAAAAACTGTTTTTT.

The J gene is TRBJ2-1, the V gene TRBV6-1; 8 bases match TRBD2. There are 15 residues in the CDR3. CDR1 is MNHNS and CDR2 is SASEGT in the germline V gene. Trimming removed 10 bases from V and 1 base from J; junction bases left unmatched: 9. This CDR3 is CATLRPGGSYNEQFF. CDR3 DNA sequence: TGTGCCACCTTGAGACCGGGAGGGTCCTACAATGAGCAGTTCTTC.

The J gene is TRBJ1-1, the V gene TRBV19; 7 bases are shared with TRBD1. Germline trimming cut 4 bases from V and 4 bases from J; bases unmatched to any gene: 9. The CDR3 totals 15 residues. Germline V gene data show CDR1 as LNHDA and CDR2 as SQIVND (reference sequence). CDR3 sequence reads: CASSTIQGPVTEAFF. As DNA, the CDR3 is TGTGCCAGTAGTACGATACAGGGGCCAGTCACTGAAGCTTTCTTT.

The CDR3 sequence is CASSVGSNEKLFF. CDR3 nucleotides: TGTGCCAGCAGCGTCGGCAGTAATGAAAAACTGTTTTTT. The chain links TRBV9 to TRBJ1-4; the D is unclear. Germline values: CDR1 SGDLS, CDR2 YYNGEE. CDR3 length: 13 residues. The V end lost 2 bases, the J end lost 4 bases, and 6 bases lay between the germline ends.

This sequence joins TRBV4-1 and TRBJ2-4; the D is unclear. The germline gives CDR1 MGHRA, CDR2 YSYEKL. Trimming removed 6 bases from V and 8 bases from J, with 20 bases in between. The CDR3 runs 15 residues. CDR3 bases: TGCGCCAGCAGTCGTACTGGGGTGAATGTAGACATTCAGTACTTC. Its protein is CASSRTGVNVDIQYF.

This clone was recorded once. J is TRBJ2-7 and V is TRBV27; perhaps D is TRBD1 or TRBD2 (5 bases each). CDR3 length: 15 residues. Germline V gene data show CDR1 as MNHEY and CDR2 as SMNVEV (reference sequence). V lost 6 bases and J 7 bases, leaving 22 bases between the germline ends. DNA of the CDR3: TGTGCCAGCAGCGACGCCGGGACCACGAGAGGTGAGCAGTACTTC. Residues: CASSDAGTTRGEQYF.

V and J are TRBV10-2 and TRBJ2-7, with 14 bases that match TRBD2. The CDR3 contains 18 residues. V was clipped by 10 bases and J by 4 bases; unmatched bases: 18. Germline assignment: CDR1 WSHSY and CDR2 SAAADI. CDR3 sequence (DNA): TGCGCCATCCTAAGTACTTTTCCGGGACTAGCGGGAGATTACGAGCAGTACTTC. Encoded protein: CAILSTFPGLAGDYEQYF.

V and J are TRBV6-1 and TRBJ2-5; the match to TRBD1 covers 7 bases. The J call is in doubt because the DNA end fits TRBJ2-7 better. The CDR3 spans 14 residues. Looked up from germline, CDR1 is MNHNS and CDR2 is SASEGT. In DNA, the CDR3 is TGTGCCAGCAGCCTACAGGGGCAAGCCTACGAGCAGTACTTC. This sequence encodes CASSLQGQAYEQYF.

The J gene is TRBJ2-7, the V gene TRBV4-1; 12 bases fit TRBD2. This CDR3 contains 17 residues. Germline CDR1 and CDR2: MGHRA and YSYEKL. V shed 1 base, J shed 5 bases, and the junction held 9 bases outside the gene matches. In DNA form, the CDR3 reads TGCGCCAGCAGCCAAGGGCCCGGACTAGCGGGGAGAAACGAGCAGTACTTC. This codes for CASSQGPGLAGRNEQYF.

The V call is TRBV5-4, the J call TRBJ2-7, with D possibly TRBD2 on 6 matching bases. CDR3 length: 15 amino acids. Trimming removed 0 bases from V and 0 bases from J, with 10 bases in between. Germline V gene data show CDR1 as SGHNT and CDR2 as YYREEE (reference sequence). The CDR3 sequence is CASSLAGEFSYEQYF. The CDR3 DNA reads TGTGCCAGCAGCTTGGCGGGGGAATTCTCCTACGAGCAGTACTTC.

This clone was counted a few times. The gene calls are TRBV6-1 and TRBJ1-6; D is unclear. The CDR3 has 13 amino acids. Germline values: CDR1 MNHNS, CDR2 SASEGT. The germline V and J ends were trimmed by 2 bases and 18 bases, with 17 bases remaining between them. The DNA of the CDR3 is TGTGCCAGCAGTGAAAATTTGCGAGCTCCCAGCCACTTT. Translation: CASSENLRAPSHF.

This clone was seen only once. DNA of the CDR3: TGTGCCAGCAACAAAAAGGACAGCTACAATGAGCAGTTCTTC. It specifies CASNKKDSYNEQFF. This chain joins TRBV6-5 and TRBJ2-1; tentatively, D is TRBD1 (6 bases). Germline lookup yields CDR1 MNHEY and CDR2 SVGAGI. CDR3 length: 14 residues. Trimming left V 7 bases short and J 3 bases short, with 13 bases between.

The genes are TRBV6-1 and TRBJ2-5, with unresolved D. V lost 0 bases and J 4 bases, leaving 9 bases between the germline ends. Germline V gives CDR1 MNHNS, CDR2 SASEGT. This CDR3 has 14 amino acids. CDR3 in amino acids: CASSEARRGETQYF. The CDR3 DNA reads as TGTGCCAGCAGTGAAGCGCGGCGTGGAGAGACCCAGTACTTC.